This T cell receptor beta chain derives from a study of technical replicates of blood from a handful of donors (dated by TCRdb to the late 2010s). Counted from cysteine to phenylalanine, this CDR3 has 16 amino acids. Of all the DNA, just the CDR3 is kept, 48 bases in frame from base 1. V is cut by 3 bases and J by 0 bases, and the space between the germline ends is 16 bases. The germline V gene encodes CDR1 SGHNT and CDR2 YYREEE (reference sequence). Library construction relied on the immunoSEQ multiplex PCR assay. The table was pulled from immuneACCESS by TCRdb, which kept in-frame rearrangements only. Such tables lose some clones; where checked, under half of the loss comes from unresolved V genes, and the rest has no known cause. This sample has about 53,000 clones in its table, and 70% to 90% of those were observed once. Less than 6.5% of the sample goes to the ten largest clones. A remark on this clone: No cognate antigen has been identified for it. No much larger clonotype is one base removed from it; base qualities were not supplied.

The sample was PBMCs. The chain is assembled from TRBV5-4 and TRBJ2-7, and possibly TRBD2, on 5 matching bases. The clonotype was recovered from a human donor in good health. Some clones in this sample may be carry-over from other donors' samples. The CDR3 reads as follows: CASSSAPGKVSYEQYF. The DNA is as follows: TGTGCCAGCAGCTCCGCTCCGGGGAAAGTCTCCTACGAGCAGTACTTC.